Presented here are 27 T cell receptor beta chains from one specimen sequenced in a study of glioma-infiltrating T cells. The iRepertoire nested amplicon-rescue multiplex PCR amplified TCR alpha and beta CDR3s from RNA. TCRdb ran MiXCR on the multiplex PCR reads and lists one entry per CDR3 protein. The profile shows around 350,000 distinct CDR3 sequences, 41% of them singletons. Source material: glioma tissue, nonneoplastic brain tissue, or PBMCs (not recorded which). The receptors originated from a human donor with low-grade glioma or glioblastoma, undergoing nonglioma brain surgery, or in good health (not recorded which).

Regarding this clonotype: Likely a read error: the CDR3 ends without its conserved phenylalanine or tryptophan. The genes are TRBV28 and TRBJ2-4; D is perhaps TRBD1 (6 bases). CDR3 length equals 15 residues. CDR1 MDHEN and CDR2 SYDVKM come from the germline V gene. V was shortened by 5 bases and J by 4 bases, with 15 bases between the two germline ends. The CDR3 reads CASSHRTAPKNIQYC. DNA for the CDR3: TGTGCCAGCAGTCACCGGACAGCCCCAAAAAACATTCAGTACTGC.

This clonotype was seen a few times. The chain has TRBV7-2 and TRBJ2-5, with TRBD2 identical over 7 bases. Germline CDR1 SGHTA, CDR2 FQGNSA. The CDR3 sequence is 18 residues long. Germline trimming cut 3 bases from V and 2 bases from J; bases unmatched to any gene: 15. The CDR3 DNA is TGTGCCAGCAGCTTCGAAACGGACTATACCGGGAGGCAAGAGACCCAGTACTTC. As protein: CASSFETDYTGRQETQYF.

This clonotype has only a few counts. V gene TRBV20-1 combines with J gene TRBJ2-3; TRBD2 aligns across 15 bases. The J segment lost 4 bases and the V segment lost 6 bases, leaving 11 bases of the junction unmatched. The CDR3 totals 17 residues. Germline V CDR1 and CDR2: DFQATT, SNEGSKA (reference sequence). CDR3 in amino acids: CSAPGLAGGFWPDTQYF. CDR3 DNA: TGCAGTGCCCCGGGACTAGCGGGAGGATTCTGGCCAGATACGCAGTATTTT.

The rearrangement joins TRBV5-1 to TRBJ1-5; D is unresolved. This CDR3 has 15 amino acids. In germline, CDR1 is SGHRS, CDR2 YFSETQ. Trimming removed 0 bases at V and 1 base at J, with 8 bases between. The CDR3 region has the DNA TGCGCCAGCAGCTTGGTAGTACAGAGCAATCAGCCCCAGCATTTT. As protein: CASSLVVQSNQPQHF. Full variable domain (remainder filled in from reference TRBV5-1 and TRBJ1-5): KAGVTQTPRYLIKTRGQQVTLSCSPISGHRSVSWYQQTPGQGLQFLFEYFSETQRNKGNFPGRFSGRQFSNSRSEMNVSTLELGDSALYLCASSLVVQSNQPQHFGDGTRLSIL.

In this sample, this clonotype turned up a few times. The V call is TRBV4-1, the J call TRBJ2-5; a weak D match, TRBD1 (5 bases). V lost 0 bases to trimming and J lost 4 bases, with 18 bases between them. CDR3 length equals 17 residues. In germline, CDR1 is MGHRA, CDR2 YSYEKL. DNA of the CDR3: TGCGCCAGCAGCCAAGAGTTCGTAAGGGGCGGTGGAGAGACCCAGTACTTC. Its translation is CASSQEFVRGGGETQYF.

There are a few counts of this clonotype. The chain uses TRBV7-9 and TRBJ1-1; D not certain. The CDR3 runs 15 residues. Germline loops: CDR1 SEHNR, CDR2 FQNEAQ (reference sequence). V was shortened by 6 bases and J by 0 bases, with 14 bases between the two germline ends. In nucleotides, the CDR3 is TGTGCCAGCAGGAGGAGTATGGGGATGAACACTGAAGCTTTCTTT. Its translation: CASRRSMGMNTEAFF.

This clonotype was recorded a few times. In DNA form, the CDR3 reads TGTGCCAGCAGCTTAGAACAGGGGGACGAGCAGTACTTC. This gives the protein CASSLEQGDEQYF. This sequence joins TRBV7-2 and TRBJ2-7; TRBD1 matches at 8 bases. This CDR3 is 13 amino acids long. With V trimmed by 1 base and J by 5 bases, 1 base remained unmatched. Germline V CDR1 and CDR2: SGHTA, FQGNSA.

This clonotype occurred once. The chain links TRBV6-1 to TRBJ2-3, with 10 nucleotides matching TRBD2. CDR1 MNHNS and CDR2 SASEGT come from the germline V gene. The CDR3 is made up of 16 amino acids. The V and J ends lost 6 bases and 5 bases, in that order; junction bases with no gene match: 11. The CDR3 spells CASSVESGRALDTQYF. For the CDR3, the DNA is TGTGCCAGCAGCGTAGAGAGCGGGAGGGCCTTAGATACGCAGTATTTT.

This clonotype has more than one count but fewer than ten. This chain uses TRBV3-1 with TRBJ2-7; D possibly corresponds to TRBD2 (6 bases). Trimming pared 2 bases from V and 3 bases from J, leaving 14 bases between. CDR3 length equals 15 residues. Per the germline V gene, CDR1 is LGHDT and CDR2 is YNNKEL (reference sequence). CDR3 protein: CASSQSGTGDYEQYF. CDR3 nucleotides: TGTGCCAGCAGCCAAAGTGGGACGGGGGACTACGAGCAGTACTTC.

The chain combines TRBV4-2 with TRBJ2-7, with a tentative D call TRBD1 (5 bases). The ends were cut back, 4 bases at V and 0 bases at J, with 13 bases in the middle. This CDR3 spans 15 amino acids. The germline V gene encodes CDR1 LGHNA and CDR2 YNFKEQ. The CDR3 sequence: CASSLELDTSYEQYF. The DNA for the CDR3 is TGTGCCAGCAGCCTGGAGTTGGACACCTCCTACGAGCAGTACTTC.

Many counts were recorded for this clonotype. The chain carries TRBV27 and TRBJ2-7; 9 bases are shared with TRBD2. The length of the CDR3 is 15 residues. V lost 4 bases, J lost 3 bases, and 7 bases stayed unmatched. From germline, CDR1 is MNHEY and CDR2 SMNVEV (reference sequence). The CDR3 nucleotides are TGTGCCAGCAGTTCTTCACTAGCGGGTCTCTACGAGCAGTACTTC. Protein: CASSSSLAGLYEQYF.

DNA of the CDR3: TGTGCCAGCAGCGGGGACAGGGCCAACTCCTACGAGCAGTACTTC. Translation: CASSGDRANSYEQYF. This chain uses TRBV2 with TRBJ2-7; 9 bases are shared with TRBD1. From germline, CDR1 is SNHLY and CDR2 FYNNEI. The CDR3 is 15 amino acids. The V segment lost 6 bases and the J segment 0 bases; nucleotides outside the gene matches: 6.

This clonotype showed up many times. J is TRBJ2-3 and V is TRBV6-1; perhaps TRBD2 as D (6 bases). This CDR3 region has 14 residues. V was clipped by 5 bases and J by 1 base, with 10 bases between them. Germline CDR1 is MNHNS and CDR2 is SASEGT. CDR3 sequence reads: CASSRLDGTDTQYF. Here the CDR3 DNA reads TGTGCCAGCAGTAGACTAGACGGCACAGATACGCAGTATTTT.

This clonotype was observed at least ten times. The J gene is TRBJ2-3, the V gene TRBV20-1; D is unresolved. The V gene's germline CDR1 is DFQATT and CDR2 SNEGSKA (reference sequence). V was cut by 3 bases and J by 0 bases, with 4 bases left in between. The CDR3 runs to 12 residues. This CDR3 reads CSASGSTDTQYF. CDR3 nucleotide sequence: TGCAGTGCTAGCGGGAGCACAGATACGCAGTATTTT.

The count of this clonotype is one. This may be a read error: a much more frequent sequence differs by one nucleotide. This chain connects TRBV27 to TRBJ2-2, with a weak D call TRBD1 (6 bases). CDR1 is MNHEY and CDR2 is SMNVEV in the germline V gene (reference sequence). The CDR3 loop spans 15 amino acids. CDR3 nucleotides: TGTGCCGGCAGTGAAGACAGGACGAACACCGGGGAGCTGTTTTTT. Translation: CAGSEDRTNTGELFF.

The chain employs TRBV20-1 and TRBJ1-2; D is undetermined. V was trimmed by 3 bases and J by 2 bases, leaving 13 bases between them. Germline CDR1 is DFQATT and CDR2 is SNEGSKA (reference sequence). The CDR3 length is 14 residues. CDR3 nucleotide sequence: TGCAGTGCTAGTTTAGTAATGAGCAACTATGGCTACACCTTC. Translating gives CSASLVMSNYGYTF.

A word on this clonotype: This may be a read error: a much more frequent sequence differs by one nucleotide. V is TRBV28 and J is TRBJ2-3; D possibly corresponds to TRBD2 (6 bases). CDR3 size: 15 residues. In germline, CDR1 is MDHEN, CDR2 SYDVKM. Trimming removed 8 bases from V and 0 bases from J, with 15 bases in between. Written as DNA, the CDR3 is TGTGCCAGCCGTCTCTCAAGCGGGAGCACAGATACGCAGTATTTT. Protein sequence: CASRLSSGSTDTQYF.

The chain has TRBV7-2 and TRBJ2-1, with TRBD1 identical over 7 bases. Looked up from germline, CDR1 is SGHTA and CDR2 is FQGNSA. The CDR3 runs to 13 residues. J gave up 11 bases and V 8 bases, and 12 bases lay outside the gene matches. CDR3 amino acids: CASETGRGQKQFF. The CDR3, as DNA: TGTGCCAGCGAGACAGGGAGAGGGCAGAAGCAGTTCTTC.

The rearrangement joins TRBV19 to TRBJ1-5; a weak D match, TRBD1 (5 bases). The V and J ends lost 6 bases and 1 base respectively, with 13 bases between them. CDR1 and CDR2 (germline): LNHDA, SQIVND (reference sequence). The CDR3 spans 15 residues. The CDR3 loop is CASSRDRISNQPQHF. The CDR3 nucleotides are TGTGCCAGTAGCCGCGACAGAATAAGCAATCAGCCCCAGCATTTT.

The V gene is TRBV7-9, the J gene TRBJ2-3; 10 bases fit TRBD2. CDR1 and CDR2 from the germline V gene are SEHNR and FQNEAQ (reference sequence). V gave up 4 bases and J gave up 0 bases; unmatched junction bases: 4. The CDR3 sequence is 16 residues long. CDR3 sequence reads: CASSSGLAPSTDTQYF. The CDR3 DNA reads as TGTGCCAGCAGCTCGGGACTAGCGCCTAGCACAGATACGCAGTATTTT.

This chain links TRBV20-1 with TRBJ2-3; D is undetermined. CDR1 is DFQATT and CDR2 is SNEGSKA in the germline V gene (reference sequence). V lost 3 bases and J 2 bases, leaving 9 bases between the germline ends. The CDR3 sequence is 13 residues long. The CDR3 coding sequence is TGCAGTGCTAGGGTCACCCACACAGATACGCAGTATTTT. Translated, it gives CSARVTHTDTQYF.

Comments on this clonotype: This may come from a read error, since a much larger clone is one base off. The CDR3: CASRALAGKSSYEQYF. In DNA form, the CDR3 reads TGTGCCAGCAGAGCACTAGCGGGTAAGAGCTCCTACGAGCAGTACTTC. The gene calls are TRBV6-2 or TRBV6-3 and TRBJ2-7; 9 bases match TRBD2. The J segment lost 0 bases and the V segment lost 6 bases, leaving 9 bases of the junction unmatched. This CDR3 spans 16 amino acids. Germline V gene data show CDR1 as MNHEY and CDR2 as SVGEGT.

With regard to this clonotype: Being one base from a much bigger clone, this may be a read error. The CDR3 does not end in the conserved phenylalanine or tryptophan, so this is likely a read error. The chain uses TRBV15 and TRBJ2-1; D remains unclear. The CDR3 is 12 residues long. Germline CDR1 reads LNHNV; CDR2 reads YYDKDF (reference sequence). The V gene lost 4 bases and the J gene lost 6 bases, with 7 bases spanning the gap. The CDR3 sequence: CATSKDPNEQFL. Here the CDR3 DNA reads TGTGCCACCAGCAAGGACCCCAATGAGCAGTTCCTC.

This chain uses TRBV12-3 or TRBV12-4 with TRBJ2-1; TRBD1 agrees at 9 bases. The DNA matches TRBJ2-5 better at its end, which makes the J call doubtful. The CDR3 covers 15 residues. In DNA, the CDR3 is TGTGCCAGCAGTTTAGCGGACAGGGGACAAGAGACCCAGTACTTC. Its protein product is CASSLADRGQETQYF.

In this sample, this clonotype turned up many times. The rearrangement joins TRBV12-3 or TRBV12-4 to TRBJ1-5; no clear D gene. The V end lost 3 bases, the J end lost 4 bases, and 10 bases lay between the germline ends. This CDR3 spans 14 amino acids. Here the CDR3 reads CASSLRWVNQPQHF. The CDR3 DNA reads TGTGCCAGCAGTTTGAGGTGGGTTAATCAGCCCCAGCATTTT.

The rearrangement links TRBV7-3 to TRBJ2-1; perhaps TRBD1 as D (6 bases). V was pared by 5 bases and J by 6 bases, with 20 bases between. The germline V gene encodes CDR1 SGHTA and CDR2 FQGTGA. CDR3 length: 16 amino acids. In DNA, the CDR3 is TGTGCCAGCAGCCGTTCGGGACGCCCCAGGGGCAATGAGCAGTTCTTC. Translation gives CASSRSGRPRGNEQFF.

This clonotype occurred many times. This CDR3 is CASWARTGYGYTF. For the CDR3, the DNA is TGTGCCAGCTGGGCAAGGACAGGATATGGCTACACCTTC. The chain has TRBV27 and TRBJ1-2, with 7 bases that match TRBD1. J was trimmed by 5 bases and V by 8 bases; bases with no gene match: 8. Germline V gene data show CDR1 as MNHEY and CDR2 as SMNVEV (reference sequence). The length of the CDR3 is 13 residues.